A selection of T cell receptor beta chains follows, all from one sample in a study of cytomegalovirus exposure and HLA in healthy donors. The method was immunoSEQ multiplex PCR; TCRdb's version includes in-frame clones alone and lacks a portion of them. The table shows roughly 120,000 clones, with over 75% occurring only once. Sequenced input: PBMCs. The receptors originated from a woman aged 18-30 years in good health and CMV-seronegative. Each CDR3 is given without its conserved first and last residue. The order of the fields is J gene, V gene, CDR3 protein.

j_gene: TRBJ1-2
v_gene: TRBV4-2
CDR3aa: ASSQEGRGGSFGYT

j_gene: TRBJ1-2
v_gene: TRBV19
CDR3aa: ASRDSEFDGYT

j_gene: TRBJ2-1
v_gene: TRBV27
CDR3aa: ASSLWGGARNEQF

j_gene: TRBJ2-7
v_gene: TRBV11-2
CDR3aa: ASSLGPAED

j_gene: TRBJ1-1
v_gene: TRBV7-9
CDR3aa: SSSSLDRVDTEAF

j_gene: TRBJ2-5
v_gene: TRBV18
CDR3aa: ASSGTGVLETQY

j_gene: .
v_gene: TRBV6-1
CDR3aa: ASSEIGQGEYEQY

j_gene: TRBJ1-5
v_gene: TRBV6-1
CDR3aa: ASSMTGWNQPQH

j_gene: TRBJ1-2
v_gene: TRBV2
CDR3aa: ASSEALADYGYT

j_gene: TRBJ2-3
v_gene: TRBV9
CDR3aa: ASSVGGGDTQY

j_gene: TRBJ1-1
v_gene: TRBV6-5
CDR3aa: ASSPRGDPSLGAF

j_gene: TRBJ1-1
v_gene: TRBV7-3
CDR3aa: ASSLTGQGTITEAF

j_gene: TRBJ2-7
v_gene: TRBV10-3
CDR3aa: AISGLGQVYEQY

j_gene: TRBJ2-5
v_gene: TRBV6-5
CDR3aa: ASRGGTGGRETQY